The 16 T cell receptor beta chains reported below all come from one sample, sequenced in a study of radiation and T cells in renal cell carcinoma. Generated by immunoSEQ multiplex PCR, the TCRdb table keeps only in-frame clones and is missing some. The table includes roughly 130,000 clones, approximately 90% detected once. Time point reported: blood 2 weeks post-SBRT. Described treatment: 15 Gy SBRT to primary tumor, nephrectomy 4 weeks later. This material consisted of blood, taken from a patient whose treatment included radiotherapy and nephrectomy. These receptors originate from a woman between 65 and 79 years old with renal cell carcinoma.

The V gene is TRBV6-1, the J gene TRBJ1-5; D is unclear. The CDR3 length is 13 residues. Trimming cost V 8 bases and J 4 bases, with 12 bases left between them. Germline CDR1 and CDR2: MNHNS and SASEGT. CDR3 nucleotide sequence: TGTGCCAGCGCGGACCGGGGAAATCAGCCCCAGCATTTT. Protein: CASADRGNQPQHF.

This chain connects TRBV4-1 to TRBJ2-1, with 7 nucleotides matching TRBD2. Germline V CDR1 and CDR2: MGHRA, YSYEKL. This CDR3 has 17 residues. Trimming cost V 0 bases and J 2 bases; bases outside gene matches: 7. CDR3 sequence (DNA): TGCGCCAGCAGCCAAGATGGGAGCGGGGTCGCCTACAATGAGCAGTTCTTC. This sequence encodes CASSQDGSGVAYNEQFF.

This chain links TRBV28 with TRBJ1-1, with 9 positions matching TRBD1. Looked up from germline, CDR1 is MDHEN and CDR2 is SYDVKM. The V gene end was trimmed by 6 bases and the J gene end by 4 bases; junction bases not matched to a gene: 6. The CDR3 extends over 14 amino acids. The CDR3 DNA reads as TGTGCCAGCAGCCTACAGGGGGCTCTCACTGAAGCTTTCTTT. This codes for CASSLQGALTEAFF. The entire variable domain, with the rest obtained from reference TRBV28 and TRBJ1-1, is as follows: DVKVTQSSRYLVKRTGEKVFLECVQDMDHENMFWYRQDPGLGLRLIYFSYDVKMKEKGDIPEGYSVSREKKERFSLILESASTNQTSMYLCASSLQGALTEAFFGQGTRLTVV.

This chain joins TRBV6-6 and TRBJ1-6; 11 bases are shared with TRBD1. This CDR3 comprises 16 residues. Germline assignment: CDR1 MNHNY and CDR2 SVGAGI (reference sequence). V shed 6 bases, J shed 6 bases, and the junction held 7 bases outside the gene matches. The CDR3 sequence is CASSPGQGAVNSPLHF. DNA for the CDR3: TGTGCCAGCAGCCCAGGACAGGGGGCGGTTAATTCACCCCTCCACTTT.

The chain has TRBV23-1 and TRBJ1-5; D possibly corresponds to TRBD1 (6 bases). TRBV23-1 is an open reading frame whose function is uncertain. Trimming left V 2 bases short and J 7 bases short, with 12 bases between. CDR3 size: 14 residues. The CDR3, as DNA: TGCGCCAGCAGTCAAGGAGGAGGGGGGCAGCCCCAGCATTTT. Protein product: CASSQGGGGQPQHF.

The CDR3 nucleotides are TGTGCCAGCTCACCAGAGATTGAGACCCAGTACTTC. It codes for CASSPEIETQYF. This sequence joins TRBV18 and TRBJ2-5; D is undetermined. CDR1 KGHSH and CDR2 LQKENI come from the germline V gene. V was shortened by 2 bases and J by 5 bases, with 6 bases between the two germline ends. This CDR3 region has 12 residues.

A single count supports this clone. The V and J genes are TRBV11-3 and TRBJ2-7; maybe TRBD1 (5 bases). The V end lost 1 base, the J end lost 0 bases, and 7 bases lay between the germline ends. The CDR3 is 14 residues long. Germline V gene lookup returns CDR1 SGHNT and CDR2 YENEEA. The CDR3 is CASSLAGFSYEQYF. CDR3 DNA sequence: TGTGCCAGCAGCTTAGCAGGGTTCTCCTACGAGCAGTACTTC.

The table lists this clone with a count of one. The J gene is TRBJ2-7, the V gene TRBV30; unclear D gene. V was cut by 0 bases and J by 0 bases, with 9 bases left in between. The CDR3 length is 14 residues. CDR1 and CDR2 from the germline V gene are GTSNPN and SVGIG (reference sequence). The CDR3: CAWSVHLNSYEQYF. The DNA for the CDR3 is TGTGCCTGGAGTGTACACTTAAACTCCTACGAGCAGTACTTC.

This chain connects TRBV6-6 to TRBJ1-2; D is unclear. CDR1 and CDR2 from the germline V gene are MNHNY and SVGAGI (reference sequence). CDR3 length equals 13 residues. V dropped 8 bases and J dropped 6 bases, with 16 bases sitting between them. CDR3 nucleotide sequence: TGTGCCAGCCGCATTTCGGGGATCGATGGCTACACCTTC. Its translation: CASRISGIDGYTF.

There are a few counts of this clone. The rearrangement joins TRBV25-1 to TRBJ1-1; D is perhaps TRBD1 (5 bases). This CDR3 comprises 11 residues. Germline V gives CDR1 MGHDK, CDR2 SYGVNS. The V end lost 4 bases, the J end lost 12 bases, and 12 bases lay between the germline ends. CDR3 nucleotides: TGTGCCAGCAGTGCCGGGACCTCTTCTTTCTTT. Its translation is CASSAGTSSFF.

The chain carries TRBV5-8 and TRBJ1-1, with 8 bases identical to TRBD1. Germline CDR1 reads SGHTS; CDR2 reads YDEGEE. With 2 bases clipped from V and 5 bases from J, the junction kept 2 bases outside the gene matches. CDR3 length: 13 amino acids. The CDR3 nucleotides read TGTGCCAGCAGCTTACAGGGGGGTACTGAAGCTTTCTTT. Protein: CASSLQGGTEAFF. The entire variable domain, with the rest obtained from reference TRBV5-8 and TRBJ1-1, is as follows: EAGVTQSPTHLIKTRGQQATLRCSPISGHTSVYWYQQALGLGLQFLLWYDEGEERNRGNFPPRFSGRQFPNYSSELNVNALELEDSALYLCASSLQGGTEAFFGQGTRLTVV.

The J gene is TRBJ1-1, the V gene TRBV29-1, with D possibly being TRBD1 (6 bases). This CDR3 region has 13 residues. Germline CDR1 SQVTM, CDR2 ANQGSEA. The V end lost 4 bases, the J end lost 0 bases, and 9 bases lay between the germline ends. CDR3 amino acids: CSVGGGLNTEAFF. The DNA of the CDR3 is TGCAGCGTTGGTGGGGGGCTGAACACTGAAGCTTTCTTT.

The chain combines TRBV28 with TRBJ1-6; 9 nucleotides agree with TRBD1. The V and J ends lost 4 bases and 7 bases, in that order; junction bases with no gene match: 8. The CDR3 covers 16 residues. CDR1 and CDR2 from the germline V gene are MDHEN and SYDVKM. CDR3 residues: CASSSWGTGFNSPLHF. CDR3 nucleotides: TGTGCCAGCAGTTCCTGGGGGACAGGGTTCAATTCACCCCTCCACTTT.

The chain carries TRBV7-2 and TRBJ2-3; 8 bases are a match to TRBD2. V was clipped by 0 bases and J by 4 bases; unmatched bases: 6. Germline CDR1 and CDR2: SGHTA and FQGNSA. The CDR3 runs to 16 residues. CDR3 loop: CASSLAPSGGADTQYF. The CDR3, as DNA: TGTGCCAGCAGCTTAGCGCCCAGCGGGGGCGCAGATACGCAGTATTTT. Based on the CDR3 plus reference TRBV7-2 and TRBJ2-3, the full variable domain is GAGVSQSPSNKVTEKGKDVELRCDPISGHTALYWYRQSLGQGLEFLIYFQGNSAPDKSGLPSDRFSAERTGGSVSTLTIQRTQQEDSAVYLCASSLAPSGGADTQYFGPGTRLTVL.

The chain is built from TRBV6-5 and TRBJ1-5; unclear D gene. The CDR3 has 13 residues. Trimming took 4 bases from V and 3 from J, leaving 7 bases between them. CDR1 is MNHEY and CDR2 is SVGAGI in the germline V gene. CDR3 in amino acids: CASSLDNNQPQHF. The CDR3 DNA follows: TGTGCCAGCAGTTTAGACAACAATCAGCCCCAGCATTTT.

V and J are TRBV7-8 and TRBJ1-2, with a possible D match to TRBD1 (6 bases). From germline, CDR1 is SGHVS and CDR2 FQNEAQ. Between the trimmed V and J ends, which lost 5 bases and 0 bases, there was a span of 13 bases. CDR3 length equals 15 residues. Written as DNA, the CDR3 is TGTGCCAGCAGCAAACGGGACACCTCTAACTATGGCTACACCTTC. It specifies CASSKRDTSNYGYTF.